Listed here are 26 T cell receptor beta chains from one sample, sequenced in a study of STAT5B mutations in CD4+ large granular lymphocyte leukemia. Here immunoSEQ multiplex PCR was the method, and the copy in TCRdb shows in-frame clones only, minus some. The table shows under 55,000 clones, with 65% to 90% occurring only once. Sequences were obtained from CD4+ T cells from blood buffy coats. Every receptor here comes from a human donor in good health.

This clone was counted once. This rearrangement joins TRBV7-9 to TRBJ1-1; D is perhaps TRBD1 (5 bases). Trimming cost V 7 bases and J 3 bases, with 12 bases left between them. CDR1 is SEHNR, CDR2 FQNEAQ, per germline (reference sequence). This CDR3 is 13 amino acids long. The CDR3 sequence is CASNLRGDTEAFF. CDR3 bases: TGTGCCAGCAACCTCCGGGGGGACACTGAAGCTTTCTTT.

This sequence joins TRBV6-1 and TRBJ1-1, with D maybe TRBD1 (5 bases). The CDR3 length is 13 residues. V lost 3 bases, J lost 7 bases, and 12 bases lay in between. CDR1 is MNHNS and CDR2 is SASEGT in the germline V gene. The CDR3, as DNA: TGTGCCAGCAGTGACCCTACGACAGATGAAGCTTTCTTT. Its translation: CASSDPTTDEAFF.

This clone appeared a single time. The chain has TRBV6-6 and TRBJ2-7; 11 bases line up with TRBD1. CDR1 and CDR2 from the germline V gene are MNHNY and SVGAGI (reference sequence). The CDR3 is 16 amino acids. With 2 bases clipped from V and 4 bases from J, the junction kept 7 bases outside the gene matches. CDR3 protein: CASSYRGTGGGYEQYF. DNA of the CDR3: TGTGCCAGCAGTTACCGGGGGACAGGGGGAGGTTACGAGCAGTACTTC.

V is TRBV15 and J is TRBJ1-3; no definite D call. Deletions cut 3 bases from V and 0 bases from J, with 12 bases between. CDR1 is LNHNV, CDR2 YYDKDF, per germline (reference sequence). CDR3 length: 16 amino acids. Here the CDR3 reads CATSSQPWGSGNTIYF. The CDR3 DNA is TGTGCCACCAGCAGCCAACCTTGGGGCTCTGGAAACACCATATATTTT. Based on the CDR3 plus reference TRBV15 and TRBJ1-3, the full variable domain is DAMVIQNPRYQVTQFGKPVTLSCSQTLNHNVMYWYQQKSSQAPKLLFHYYDKDFNNEADTPDNFQSRRPNTSFCFLDIRSPGLGDTAMYLCATSSQPWGSGNTIYFGEGSWLTVV.

V usage is TRBV19 and J usage is TRBJ2-1; D is perhaps TRBD1 (6 bases). There are 17 residues in the CDR3. V lost 1 base and J lost 3, with 16 bases in between. Germline V gene data show CDR1 as LNHDA and CDR2 as SQIVND (reference sequence). The CDR3: CASSIGRQAAYYNEQFF. CDR3 coding DNA: TGTGCCAGTAGTATAGGTAGACAGGCCGCCTACTACAATGAGCAGTTCTTC.

The chain links TRBV11-2 to TRBJ2-5; no reliable D call. V lost 3 bases to trimming and J lost 3 bases, with 8 bases between them. The CDR3 has 13 amino acids. Looked up from germline, CDR1 is SGHAT and CDR2 is FQNNGV. The CDR3 loop reads CASSLIRKETQYF. For the CDR3, the DNA is TGTGCCAGCAGCTTGATCCGAAAAGAGACCCAGTACTTC.

The rearrangement uses TRBV19 and TRBJ1-2; the match to TRBD1 covers 8 bases. Germline lookup yields CDR1 LNHDA and CDR2 SQIVND (reference sequence). The CDR3 spans 15 residues. V was clipped by 6 bases and J by 4 bases; unmatched bases: 10. CDR3 in DNA: TGTGCCAGTAGAAAGGGGACAGGAGCCCTCTATGGCTACACCTTC. Translated: CASRKGTGALYGYTF.

This clone was observed a single time. V is TRBV25-1 and J is TRBJ1-4; D unclear. V lost 5 bases to trimming and J lost 6 bases, with 16 bases between them. Germline V lookup: CDR1 MGHDK, CDR2 SYGVNS. The CDR3 extends over 15 amino acids. The CDR3 protein is CASSHGQLSDEKLFF. The CDR3 DNA is TGTGCCAGCAGTCATGGCCAGCTGTCTGATGAAAAACTGTTTTTT. Full variable domain (outside the CDR3, taken from reference TRBV25-1 and TRBJ1-4): EADIYQTPRYLVIGTGKKITLECSQTMGHDKMYWYQQDPGMELHLIHYSYGVNSTEKGDLSSESTVSRIRTEHFPLTLESARPSHTSQYLCASSHGQLSDEKLFFGSGTQLSVL.

J is TRBJ2-1 and V is TRBV7-2, with TRBD2 matching 8 bases. The trim removed 2 bases at V and 9 bases at J, leaving 6 bases unmatched. This CDR3 contains 14 residues. CDR1 SGHTA and CDR2 FQGNSA come from the germline V gene. The CDR3 sequence: CASSLLSGTSEQFF. In DNA, the CDR3 is TGTGCCAGCAGCTTACTCAGCGGGACTAGTGAGCAGTTCTTC.

The V and J genes are TRBV7-3 and TRBJ2-2; 8 positions match TRBD2. The CDR3 covers 16 residues. J was trimmed by 7 bases and V by 3 bases; bases with no gene match: 10. Germline values: CDR1 SGHTA, CDR2 FQGTGA. CDR3 protein: CASSFSTSGSIGELFF. The CDR3 region has the DNA TGTGCCAGCAGCTTTAGTACCAGCGGGAGCATCGGGGAGCTGTTTTTT.

The chain links TRBV29-1 to TRBJ2-3; TRBD2 is a possible D gene (5 bases). CDR1 is SQVTM and CDR2 is ANQGSEA in the germline V gene. V was pared by 4 bases and J by 2 bases, with 10 bases between. The CDR3 runs to 13 residues. Written as DNA, the CDR3 is TGCAGCGTTGGTGCGGGCTCCACAGATACGCAGTATTTT. It translates to CSVGAGSTDTQYF.

The chain is built from TRBV2 and TRBJ2-5; 8 bases align to TRBD1. Trimming cost V 5 bases and J 4 bases; bases outside gene matches: 12. Looked up from germline, CDR1 is SNHLY and CDR2 is FYNNEI. The CDR3 consists of 16 residues. CDR3 residues: CASSRDRTSLGETQYF. The CDR3 DNA reads TGTGCCAGCAGTCGGGACAGGACAAGCCTCGGAGAGACCCAGTACTTC.

Note on this clone: Other DNA sequences within the sample encode an identical CDR3. This sequence joins TRBV30 and TRBJ1-5; 7 nucleotides line up with TRBD1. V dropped 0 bases and J dropped 2; count of bases not matched to a gene: 4. Germline V gene sequence: CDR1 GTSNPN, CDR2 SVGIG (reference sequence). The CDR3 sequence is 15 residues long. In DNA form, the CDR3 reads TGTGCCTGGAGTGTACAGGGGAAAGGCAATCAGCCCCAGCATTTT. Translation: CAWSVQGKGNQPQHF.

The V call is TRBV5-6, the J call TRBJ2-1; D gene unclear. The CDR3 totals 17 residues. The germline V gene has CDR1 SGHDT and CDR2 YYEEEE. V dropped 2 bases and J dropped 0 bases, with 15 bases sitting between them. The CDR3 spells CASSFAKRQSSYNEQFF. In nucleotides, the CDR3 is TGTGCCAGCAGCTTCGCGAAACGTCAGAGCTCCTACAATGAGCAGTTCTTC. Complete variable domain (other parts from reference TRBV5-6 and TRBJ2-1): DAGVTQSPTHLIKTRGQQVTLRCSPKSGHDTVSWYQQALGQGPQFIFQYYEEEERQRGNFPDRFSGHQFPNYSSELNVNALLLGDSALYLCASSFAKRQSSYNEQFFGPGTRLTVL.

This clone was picked up a small number of times. The chain employs TRBV7-9 and TRBJ1-1; D call uncertain. Germline V gene sequence: CDR1 SEHNR, CDR2 FQNEAQ (reference sequence). The CDR3 consists of 13 residues. Trimming took 1 base from V and 1 from J, leaving 4 bases between them. CDR3 sequence: CASSLGKNTEAFF. The CDR3 coding sequence is TGTGCCAGCAGCTTAGGCAAGAACACTGAAGCTTTCTTT.

The genes are TRBV14 and TRBJ2-5; 7 bases agree with TRBD1. The CDR3 length is 13 residues. Trimming cost V 2 bases and J 5 bases; bases outside gene matches: 2. Germline loops: CDR1 SGHDN, CDR2 FVKESK. The CDR3 nucleotides are TGTGCCAGCAGCCAAAACAGGGGTGAGACCCAGTACTTC. Amino acid sequence: CASSQNRGETQYF.

The chain carries TRBV5-1 and TRBJ2-3, with TRBD1 matching over 12 bases. V lost 3 bases, J lost 5 bases, and 19 bases stayed unmatched. The length of the CDR3 is 20 residues. Germline CDR1 and CDR2: SGHRS and YFSETQ. For the CDR3, the DNA is TGCGCCAGCAGCTCCTCCGGGACAGGGGGCTTGGGACTAGCGAGAGATACGCAGTATTTT. Protein sequence: CASSSSGTGGLGLARDTQYF. Filled out from reference TRBV5-1 and TRBJ2-3, the complete variable domain reads KAGVTQTPRYLIKTRGQQVTLSCSPISGHRSVSWYQQTPGQGLQFLFEYFSETQRNKGNFPGRFSGRQFSNSRSEMNVSTLELGDSALYLCASSSSGTGGLGLARDTQYFGPGTRLTVL.

The sample holds one count of this clone. The chain couples TRBV2 to TRBJ1-1; 8 bases match TRBD1. Per the germline V gene, CDR1 is SNHLY and CDR2 is FYNNEI. With 6 bases clipped from V and 11 bases from J, the junction kept 17 bases outside the gene matches. This CDR3 contains 15 residues. Written as DNA, the CDR3 is TGTGCCAGCAGCCCGGAGAGTGCAGGGGGCGGTGCGGCTTTCTTT. Amino acid sequence: CASSPESAGGGAAFF.

The chain is built from TRBV23-1 and TRBJ2-3; D is tentatively TRBD1 or TRBD2 (6 bases each). TRBV23-1 is designated an ORF whose function remains uncertain. V was pared by 2 bases and J by 6 bases, with 15 bases between. The CDR3 extends over 15 amino acids. The CDR3 DNA is TGCGCCAGCAGTCAAAGGGGGGCAGGGGTGGATACGCAGTATTTT. Protein: CASSQRGAGVDTQYF.

The V call is TRBV4-2, the J call TRBJ1-2, with a tentative D call TRBD1 (5 bases). Germline V CDR1 and CDR2: LGHNA, YNFKEQ. V lost 1 base, J lost 7 bases, and 19 bases lay in between. This CDR3 region has 16 residues. CDR3 loop: CASSQVGFGARGGYTF. The CDR3 coding sequence is TGTGCCAGCAGCCAAGTGGGCTTCGGGGCACGGGGTGGCTACACCTTC.

This clone was detected only once. The V call is TRBV19, the J call TRBJ2-3, with D possibly matching TRBD2 (7 bases). V was shortened by 4 bases and J by 8 bases, with 25 bases between the two germline ends. Germline CDR1 LNHDA, CDR2 SQIVND (reference sequence). The CDR3 covers 17 residues. In nucleotides, the CDR3 is TGTGCCAGTAGTAGGGGGGGCCAGAGCGGTCGGATGTCTACGCAGTATTTT. Translating gives CASSRGGQSGRMSTQYF.

The J gene is TRBJ2-7, the V gene TRBV29-1; D ambiguous. Trimming removed 1 base at V and 3 bases at J, with 7 bases between. Germline V gene lookup returns CDR1 SQVTM and CDR2 ANQGSEA. This CDR3 has 12 residues. The CDR3 region is CSVEVPSYEQYF. The CDR3 DNA reads as TGCAGCGTTGAAGTACCCAGCTACGAGCAGTACTTC.

J is TRBJ1-2 and V is TRBV18; weak D call: TRBD1 (6 bases). The germline CDR1 and CDR2 sequences are KGHSH and LQKENI. Trimming removed 2 bases at V and 8 bases at J, with 15 bases between. This CDR3 is 14 amino acids long. DNA for the CDR3: TGTGCCAGCTCACCAGGACAGACCCAAGAGGGCTACACCTTC. Translated: CASSPGQTQEGYTF.

The rearrangement links TRBV27 to TRBJ1-4; D gene uncertain. V lost 5 bases to trimming and J lost 8 bases, with 12 bases between them. From germline, CDR1 is MNHEY and CDR2 SMNVEV (reference sequence). The CDR3 loop spans 13 amino acids. In nucleotides, the CDR3 is TGTGCCAGCAGTCGCCCCCTTGACGAAAAACTGTTTTTT. This codes for CASSRPLDEKLFF. The variable domain in full, completed from reference TRBV27 and TRBJ1-4, reads EAQVTQNPRYLITVTGKKLTVTCSQNMNHEYMSWYRQDPGLGLRQIYYSMNVEVTDKGDVPEGYKVSRKEKRNFPLILESPSPNQTSLYFCASSRPLDEKLFFGSGTQLSVL.

The chain joins TRBV6-1 to TRBJ2-7, with D unclear. The germline V gene encodes CDR1 MNHNS and CDR2 SASEGT. This CDR3 is 14 amino acids long. V was cut by 1 base and J by 6 bases, with 13 bases left in between. CDR3 loop: CASSEGRAPGEQYF. Written as DNA, the CDR3 is TGTGCCAGCAGTGAAGGTCGAGCTCCTGGCGAGCAGTACTTC.

The V call is TRBV5-1, the J call TRBJ2-7; D is perhaps TRBD1 or TRBD2 (5 bases each). The ends were cut back, 4 bases at V and 3 bases at J, with 23 bases in the middle. The germline CDR1 and CDR2 sequences are SGHRS and YFSETQ. The CDR3 covers 17 residues. The CDR3 here is CASSPQPSGTSIYEQYF. The CDR3 region has the DNA TGCGCCAGCAGCCCCCAACCTTCGGGGACGAGTATCTACGAGCAGTACTTC.